One sample yielded the 13 T cell receptor beta chains listed below, sequenced in a study of T cell repertoires in cytomegalovirus infection. TCRdb passed the reads through MiXCR, listing each CDR3 protein once. The sample has about 770,000 distinct CDR3 sequences, 25% to 30% seen once. For these TCRs, the target antigens are not known. Material: cultured CD8+ T cells from PBMCs, obtained from culture after CMV antigen stimulation. These receptors came from a human donor in good health (CMV status not recorded). Some clones in this sample may be carry-over from other donors' samples.

This clonotype has only a few counts. V usage is TRBV20-1 and J usage is TRBJ1-2, with 12 bases fitting TRBD1. Germline CDR1 and CDR2: DFQATT and SNEGSKA (reference sequence). V was pared by 3 bases and J by 4 bases, with 3 bases of the junction left unmatched. The CDR3 consists of 14 residues. The CDR3 spells CSARGQGAVYGYTF. The CDR3, as DNA: TGCAGTGCTAGGGGACAGGGGGCGGTCTATGGCTACACCTTC.

This clonotype has a handful of counts. The chain couples TRBV6-5 to TRBJ1-1, with 9 bases fitting TRBD1. V shed 5 bases and J 3 bases; nucleotides not matched to a gene: 7. Germline V CDR1 and CDR2: MNHEY, SVGAGI. The CDR3 runs 15 residues. The CDR3 is CASSTTGGLDTEAFF. The CDR3 DNA sequence: TGTGCCAGCAGTACGACAGGGGGACTCGACACTGAAGCTTTCTTT.

This clonotype has just a few counts. V gene TRBV12-3 or TRBV12-4 combines with J gene TRBJ1-1; TRBD1 is a possible D gene (5 bases). The CDR3 spans 17 residues. Trimming cost V 2 bases and J 5 bases, with 21 bases left between them. The CDR3 DNA follows: TGTGCCAGCAGTTTAAGTCTGCTAAGGGTGGGGGGAACTGAAGCTTTCTTT. Translating it yields CASSLSLLRVGGTEAFF.

The chain employs TRBV27 and TRBJ2-2, with 9 bases fitting TRBD2. V lost 6 bases to trimming and J lost 3 bases; unmatched junction nucleotides: 2. This CDR3 has 14 amino acids. Germline V gene sequence: CDR1 MNHEY, CDR2 SMNVEV (reference sequence). In DNA form, the CDR3 reads TGTGCCAGCAGAACTAGCGGGTACACCGGGGAGCTGTTTTTT. Amino acids: CASRTSGYTGELFF.

The chain couples TRBV29-1 to TRBJ2-2, with unresolved D. Germline V lookup: CDR1 SQVTM, CDR2 ANQGSEA. The CDR3 length is 12 residues. Trimming cost V 7 bases and J 7 bases, with 13 bases left between them. The DNA for the CDR3 is TGCAGCGCCTCTGGGAACGGCGGGGAGCTGTTTTTT. It specifies CSASGNGGELFF.

This clonotype was picked up a small number of times. The chain uses TRBV6-2 or TRBV6-3 and TRBJ2-2, with D unresolved. The germline CDR1 and CDR2 sequences are MNHEY and SVGEGT. The CDR3 covers 18 residues. The ends were cut back, 6 bases at V and 0 bases at J, with 20 bases in the middle. The CDR3 reads CASSPLPYPFANTGELFF. CDR3 DNA: TGTGCCAGCAGCCCTTTGCCTTATCCGTTCGCGAACACCGGGGAGCTGTTTTTT.

This clonotype was counted many times. The chain uses TRBV7-9 and TRBJ2-1, with a tentative D call TRBD1 (8 bases). CDR3 size: 15 residues. V was trimmed by 4 bases and J by 7 bases, leaving 17 bases between them. The germline CDR1 and CDR2 sequences are SEHNR and FQNEAQ (reference sequence). CDR3 sequence (DNA): TGTGCCAGCAGCTCTACAGGGGGGGCAGGGAATGAGCAGTTCTTC. It codes for CASSSTGGAGNEQFF.

This clonotype showed up just a few times. Written as DNA, the CDR3 is TGTGCCATCAGTGCTAGCGGGGGGGACACAGATACGCAGTATTTT. It translates to CAISASGGDTDTQYF. This chain connects TRBV10-3 to TRBJ2-3, with TRBD2 matching 12 bases. The CDR3 runs 15 residues. Germline values: CDR1 ENHRY, CDR2 SYGVKD. V gave up 4 bases and J gave up 2 bases; unmatched junction bases: 1.

This clonotype is medium-sized (0.01 to 0.1%) in the sample. The chain has TRBV2 and TRBJ1-4; a weak D match, TRBD1 (5 bases). CDR3 size: 16 residues. CDR1 is SNHLY, CDR2 FYNNEI, per germline. Trimming stripped 0 bases from V and 5 bases from J, with 13 bases between. The CDR3 DNA follows: TGTGCCAGCAGTGAAGCGACCGAATGGGGGAATGAAAAACTGTTTTTT. As protein: CASSEATEWGNEKLFF.

The V gene is TRBV2, the J gene TRBJ2-7, with 7 bases fitting TRBD1. The CDR3 runs 14 residues. The ends lost 2 bases at V and 3 bases at J; junction bases unmatched: 4. Germline CDR1 SNHLY, CDR2 FYNNEI. CDR3: CASSENRGYYEQYV. For the CDR3, the DNA is TGTGCCAGCAGTGAAAACAGGGGTTACTACGAGCAGTACGTC.

The rearrangement links TRBV10-2 to TRBJ1-1; D gene ambiguous. This CDR3 contains 15 residues. Germline assignment: CDR1 WSHSY and CDR2 SAAADI. Trimming took 3 bases from V and 4 from J, leaving 15 bases between them. CDR3 DNA: TGCGCCAGCAGTGAATTGAGGGTAGGTTCCACTGAAGCTTTCTTT. It translates to CASSELRVGSTEAFF.

This chain joins TRBV7-9 and TRBJ1-2; 9 nucleotides line up with TRBD1. The V gene end was trimmed by 5 bases and the J gene end by 7 bases; junction bases not matched to a gene: 5. The germline CDR1 and CDR2 sequences are SEHNR and FQNEAQ (reference sequence). The CDR3 is made up of 13 amino acids. The CDR3 loop reads CASSIEDRGGYTF. DNA for the CDR3: TGTGCCAGCAGCATAGAGGACAGGGGTGGCTACACCTTC.

The chain carries TRBV4-1 and TRBJ1-4, with a tentative D call TRBD1 (5 bases). The length of the CDR3 is 17 residues. The germline gives CDR1 MGHRA, CDR2 YSYEKL. The V gene lost 2 bases and the J gene lost 5 bases, with 18 bases spanning the gap. CDR3: CASSQLISGTENEKLFF. The CDR3 DNA sequence: TGCGCCAGCAGCCAACTGATCTCCGGGACGGAGAATGAAAAACTGTTTTTT.